Below, 32 T cell receptor beta chains from the same sample are listed, as sequenced in a study of Graves' ophthalmopathy and Graves' hyperthyroidism. For repertoire sequencing, the TCR beta CDR3 regions were amplified from RNA transcripts. After a first-round RT-PCR with HTBI primers, a second-round multiplex PCR was run. TCRdb passed the multiplex PCR reads through MiXCR, listing each CDR3 protein once. Of approximately 1.2 million distinct CDR3 sequences listed, 36% are singletons. Sequencing used peripheral blood or thyroid tissue (not recorded which). Receptors originate from an adult man with Graves' hyperthyroidism.

The CDR3 DNA follows: TGTGCCAGCAGATCCGATGGATCCTCCACTCTCGAGCAGTACTTC. Its translation is CASRSDGSSTLEQYF. This chain links TRBV14 with TRBJ2-7; D call uncertain. Germline V gene sequence: CDR1 SGHDN, CDR2 FVKESK. Trimming removed 6 bases at V and 6 bases at J, with 21 bases between. The CDR3 spans 15 residues.

This clonotype was counted a few times. Here the CDR3 reads CAWSVRRNPNTEAFF. For the CDR3, the DNA is TGTGCCTGGAGTGTACGACGGAACCCGAACACTGAAGCTTTCTTT. The chain is built from TRBV30 and TRBJ1-1; D gene uncertain. The germline gives CDR1 GTSNPN, CDR2 SVGIG (reference sequence). The CDR3 consists of 15 residues. Trimming cost V 0 bases and J 1 base, with 12 bases left between them. The entire variable domain, with the rest obtained from reference TRBV30 and TRBJ1-1, is as follows: SQTIHQWPATLVQPVGSPLSLECTVEGTSNPNLYWYRQAAGRGLQLLFYSVGIGQISSEVPQNLSASRPQDRQFILSSKKLLLSDSGFYLCAWSVRRNPNTEAFFGQGTRLTVV.

V usage is TRBV30 and J usage is TRBJ2-5; 8 nucleotides match TRBD2. From germline, CDR1 is GTSNPN and CDR2 SVGIG (reference sequence). J gave up 5 bases and V 3 bases, and 5 bases lay outside the gene matches. The CDR3 loop spans 13 amino acids. DNA of the CDR3: TGTGCCTGGAGGGGCGGGACTAGGGAGACCCAGTACTTC. As protein: CAWRGGTRETQYF.

V and J are TRBV25-1 and TRBJ1-6; 9 bases agree with TRBD1. With 4 bases clipped from V and 13 bases from J, the junction kept 14 bases outside the gene matches. Germline CDR1 reads MGHDK; CDR2 reads SYGVNS. The CDR3 is 16 amino acids. The CDR3 protein is CASSAKTGTGQWPLHF. The CDR3 DNA sequence: TGTGCCAGCAGTGCCAAGACCGGGACAGGGCAATGGCCCCTCCACTTT.

This clonotype was seen a few times. CDR3 bases: TGTGCCAGCAGCTTGGGAGCAGGATCGTCCTATGGCTACACCTTC. It encodes CASSLGAGSSYGYTF. The rearrangement uses TRBV5-5 and TRBJ1-2, with D unclear. The V gene lost 0 bases and the J gene lost 4 bases, with 13 bases spanning the gap. The CDR3 loop spans 15 amino acids. Per the germline V gene, CDR1 is SGHKS and CDR2 is YYEKEE (reference sequence).

This clonotype was recorded once. V gene TRBV7-9 combines with J gene TRBJ2-7, with D uncertain. The ends were cut back, 1 base at V and 6 bases at J, with 7 bases in the middle. There are 12 residues in the CDR3. Per the germline V gene, CDR1 is SEHNR and CDR2 is FQNEAQ (reference sequence). The CDR3 loop reads CASSLVTPEQYF. DNA for the CDR3: TGTGCCAGCAGCTTAGTTACTCCCGAGCAGTACTTC.

This clonotype was detected a few times. This chain uses TRBV14 with TRBJ1-5, with D maybe TRBD1 (6 bases). This CDR3 has 14 residues. CDR1 is SGHDN and CDR2 is FVKESK in the germline V gene. Trimming took 8 bases from V and 13 from J, leaving 24 bases between them. This CDR3 reads CASSPTGGEGAQHF. CDR3 nucleotides: TGTGCCAGCTCCCCCACGGGGGGCGAGGGTGCTCAGCATTTT.

The sample holds a few counts of this clonotype. Relative to the germline gene, one junction end is altered; a read error may explain this. The chain uses TRBV10-2 and TRBJ2-5, with 9 bases matching TRBD2. Germline V gene data show CDR1 as WSHSY and CDR2 as SAAADI. This CDR3 spans 14 amino acids. The CDR3 DNA reads TGTGCCACCTCGAAGAGCGGGGGGTTAGAGACCCAGTACTTC. Translation: CATSKSGGLETQYF.

This clonotype was found many times. This sequence joins TRBV4-1 and TRBJ2-7; D gene ambiguous. Per the germline V gene, CDR1 is MGHRA and CDR2 is YSYEKL. The V and J ends lost 3 bases and 10 bases respectively, with 16 bases between them. This CDR3 contains 13 residues. Written as DNA, the CDR3 is TGCGCCAGCAGCCAGGGTGCGGACGCGGACCAGTACTTC. Translation gives CASSQGADADQYF.

This clonotype was observed a handful of times. The chain uses TRBV4-2 and TRBJ2-7; perhaps TRBD2 as D (6 bases). V was pared by 1 base and J by 4 bases, with 17 bases between. Germline CDR1 and CDR2: LGHNA and YNFKEQ. This CDR3 contains 16 residues. The CDR3 DNA is TGTGCCAGCAGCCAAGTCTCGTCGGGACTCCTTTACGAGCAGTACTTC. This translates into CASSQVSSGLLYEQYF.

This clonotype came up a few times. The J gene is TRBJ1-5, the V gene TRBV20-1, with D perhaps TRBD1 (6 bases). V was cut by 6 bases and J by 0 bases, with 18 bases left in between. The CDR3 length is 16 residues. The germline CDR1 and CDR2 sequences are DFQATT and SNEGSKA (reference sequence). CDR3 protein: CSAFTGMGFSNQPQHF. The CDR3 DNA sequence: TGCAGTGCATTTACAGGGATGGGATTTAGCAATCAGCCCCAGCATTTT.

J is TRBJ2-2 and V is TRBV7-9; D gene unclear. CDR3 length: 12 amino acids. V was clipped by 3 bases and J by 8 bases, with 7 bases between them. Germline loops: CDR1 SEHNR, CDR2 FQNEAQ (reference sequence). CDR3 region: CASSLTRGELFF. The CDR3 DNA reads TGTGCCAGCAGCTTGACTCGGGGGGAGCTGTTTTTT. Full variable domain (outside the CDR3, taken from reference TRBV7-9 and TRBJ2-2): DTGVSQNPRHKITKRGQNVTFRCDPISEHNRLYWYRQTLGQGPEFLTYFQNEAQLEKSRLLSDRFSAERPKGSFSTLEIQRTEQGDSAMYLCASSLTRGELFFGEGSRLTVL.

There are a few counts of this clonotype. The chain joins TRBV7-9 to TRBJ1-2; TRBD1 matches 9 bases. The CDR3 has 15 residues. Per germline, CDR1 SEHNR and CDR2 FQNEAQ (reference sequence). J gave up 6 bases and V 4 bases, and 9 bases lay outside the gene matches. The CDR3 DNA reads TGTGCCAGCAGCTCCCAGCGGGGGACAGGGAATGGCTACACCTTC. This encodes CASSSQRGTGNGYTF.

This clonotype was detected ten times or more. The rearrangement joins TRBV7-8 to TRBJ1-2; D remains ambiguous. The CDR3 extends over 12 amino acids. Germline CDR1 is SGHVS and CDR2 is FQNEAQ. Deletions cut 1 base from V and 3 bases from J, with 3 bases between. The DNA of the CDR3 is TGTGCCAGCAGCTTAGAACACTATGGCTACACCTTC. Protein: CASSLEHYGYTF.

With respect to this clonotype: The junction shows a germline mismatch at one end, possibly a read error. The genes are TRBV12-3 or TRBV12-4 and TRBJ1-1; a possible D gene is TRBD1 (6 bases). The CDR3 sequence is 15 residues long. The CDR3, as DNA: TGTGCCAGCAGTTTTCTACAGGGCTATTCCACTGAAGCTCTCTTT. This encodes CASSFLQGYSTEALF.

The rearrangement uses TRBV4-3 and TRBJ1-4; D remains ambiguous. The CDR3 is 13 residues long. CDR1 LGHNA and CDR2 YSLEER come from the germline V gene. Trimming removed 6 bases at V and 5 bases at J, with 10 bases between. The CDR3 coding sequence is TGCGCCAGCAGAAAGAACGGGAATGAAAAACTGTTTTTT. Protein product: CASRKNGNEKLFF.

V is TRBV9 and J is TRBJ2-5; D gene ambiguous. The V and J ends lost 0 bases and 2 bases respectively, with 11 bases between them. Germline V gene lookup returns CDR1 SGDLS and CDR2 YYNGEE. The CDR3 length is 15 residues. The CDR3 protein is CASSVDGFPQETQYF. CDR3 bases: TGTGCCAGCAGCGTAGACGGATTTCCACAAGAGACCCAGTACTTC. Together with reference TRBV9 and TRBJ2-5, the CDR3 gives the full variable domain: DSGVTQTPKHLITATGQRVTLRCSPRSGDLSVYWYQQSLDQGLQFLIQYYNGEERAKGNILERFSAQQFPDLHSELNLSSLELGDSALYFCASSVDGFPQETQYFGPGTRLLVL.

The genes are TRBV25-1 and TRBJ1-2; 8 nucleotides agree with TRBD1. This CDR3 comprises 15 residues. After removal of 10 bases from V and 8 bases from J, the junction contained 18 bases not matched to a gene. Germline V gene data show CDR1 as MGHDK and CDR2 as SYGVNS. The CDR3 DNA reads TGTGCCACCAACCAGGCTCCTATACAGGGGGACGGCTACACCTTC. As protein: CATNQAPIQGDGYTF.

This clonotype was observed a handful of times. The chain uses TRBV6-5 and TRBJ2-5; perhaps D is TRBD1 or TRBD2 (5 bases each). V was clipped by 4 bases and J by 14 bases, with 14 bases between them. CDR1 and CDR2 from the germline V gene are MNHEY and SVGAGI. This CDR3 is 11 amino acids long. The CDR3 is CASSSRGVIYF. The DNA of the CDR3 is TGTGCCAGCAGTTCAAGAGGGGTTATCTACTTC.

To note about this clonotype: It may be a read error: a sequence one base away is much more abundant. This sequence joins TRBV12-3 or TRBV12-4 and TRBJ1-6; 8 bases line up with TRBD1. The CDR3 runs to 14 residues. This chain's CDR3 is CASSVQGGHSPPHF. The CDR3 nucleotides are TGTGCCAGCAGCGTACAGGGGGGGCATTCACCCCCCCACTTT.

V usage is TRBV7-3 and J usage is TRBJ2-3; D gene unclear. V shed 2 bases and J shed 0 bases, with 6 bases lying between them. From germline, CDR1 is SGHTA and CDR2 FQGTGA. The CDR3 totals 14 residues. The CDR3 is CASSLGESTDTQYF. In DNA, the CDR3 is TGTGCCAGCAGCTTAGGGGAAAGCACAGATACGCAGTATTTT.

The V call is TRBV4-3, the J call TRBJ2-7; D not resolved. V was cut by 0 bases and J by 0 bases, with 12 bases left in between. The CDR3 spans 16 residues. The V gene's germline CDR1 is LGHNA and CDR2 YSLEER. The DNA for the CDR3 is TGCGCCAGCAGCCAAGATTGGGCCGCGAACTCCTACGAGCAGTACTTC. This translates into CASSQDWAANSYEQYF.

This clonotype occurred many times. The gene calls are TRBV20-1 and TRBJ2-7; D ambiguous. V was clipped by 5 bases and J by 2 bases, with 10 bases between them. Germline CDR1 is DFQATT and CDR2 is SNEGSKA (reference sequence). CDR3 size: 12 residues. The CDR3 DNA follows: TGCAGTGCTCGCCTTTCCGCCTACGAGCAGTACTTC. Translated, it gives CSARLSAYEQYF.

This chain connects TRBV12-3 or TRBV12-4 to TRBJ2-7, with D unclear. The V end was cut by 3 bases, the J end by 3 bases, with 15 bases between. This CDR3 is 15 amino acids long. DNA of the CDR3: TGTGCCAGCAGTTTTGGCTTCTCTCGTCACTACGAGCAGTACTTC. As protein: CASSFGFSRHYEQYF.

This clonotype was counted a few times. The chain carries TRBV4-3 and TRBJ2-6, with 10 bases lining up with TRBD2. J lost 0 bases, V lost 4 bases, and 6 bases had no gene match. The CDR3 runs to 18 residues. From germline, CDR1 is LGHNA and CDR2 YSLEER. CDR3 coding DNA: TGCGCCAGCAGCCCCACTAGCGGGGCGTACTCTGGGGCCAACGTCCTGACTTTC. It encodes CASSPTSGAYSGANVLTF.

Notes on this clonotype: A read error may be the cause here, since a much bigger clone is one base away. The CDR3 loop reads CASSFEHQPQHF. The DNA of the CDR3 is TGTGCCAGCAGCTTTGAACATCAGCCCCAGCATTTT. This chain joins TRBV5-6 and TRBJ1-5; D is undetermined. Germline V gives CDR1 SGHDT, CDR2 YYEEEE. V lost 2 bases to trimming and J lost 5 bases, with 5 bases between them. This CDR3 comprises 12 residues.

About this clonotype: A read error is possible here, since a much larger clone lies one base away. CDR3 nucleotides: TGTGCCAGCAGCTTTCGGACAGAAGAGGCCCAGTACTTC. Its protein is CASSFRTEEAQYF. The chain carries TRBV7-9 and TRBJ2-5; a possible D gene is TRBD1 (6 bases). The CDR3 is 13 residues long. Germline lookup yields CDR1 SEHNR and CDR2 FQNEAQ (reference sequence).

This clonotype has a handful of counts. The V call is TRBV2, the J call TRBJ1-3; D gene ambiguous. Trimming cost V 8 bases and J 0 bases, with 17 bases left between them. Germline lookup yields CDR1 SNHLY and CDR2 FYNNEI. The CDR3 totals 16 residues. DNA for the CDR3: TGTGCCAGCTCACCACCACAGAGGAGCTCTGGAAACACCATATATTTT. Translated, it gives CASSPPQRSSGNTIYF.

This clonotype has ten or more counts. The chain has TRBV19 and TRBJ1-5; D may be TRBD1 (6 bases). The CDR3 is 14 amino acids. The V end lost 4 bases, the J end lost 0 bases, and 7 bases lay between the germline ends. Germline V gene data show CDR1 as LNHDA and CDR2 as SQIVND (reference sequence). The DNA of the CDR3 is TGTGCCAGTAGTACGACAGGTAGCAATCAGCCCCAGCATTTT. As protein: CASSTTGSNQPQHF.

Ten or more counts support this clonotype. The rearrangement uses TRBV4-1 and TRBJ2-7; 7 bases are a match to TRBD1. The CDR3 sequence is 13 residues long. Losses at the gene ends were 2 bases for V and 4 bases for J; bases not matched to a gene: 2. CDR1 is MGHRA and CDR2 is YSYEKL in the germline V gene. CDR3: CASSQPGQYEQYF. The CDR3, as DNA: TGCGCCAGCAGCCAACCGGGACAGTACGAGCAGTACTTC.

This clonotype was seen at least ten times. The genes are TRBV7-2 and TRBJ1-6; 10 bases map to TRBD1. The V segment lost 4 bases and the J segment 14 bases; nucleotides outside the gene matches: 11. The CDR3 contains 15 residues. Per germline, CDR1 SGHTA and CDR2 FQGNSA. CDR3 region: CASSSPGQGYRALHF. In nucleotides, the CDR3 is TGTGCCAGCAGCTCACCGGGACAGGGGTATCGGGCCCTCCACTTT. The variable domain in full, completed from reference TRBV7-2 and TRBJ1-6, reads GAGVSQSPSNKVTEKGKDVELRCDPISGHTALYWYRQSLGQGLEFLIYFQGNSAPDKSGLPSDRFSAERTGGSVSTLTIQRTQQEDSAVYLCASSSPGQGYRALHFGNGTRLTVT.

The chain employs TRBV7-6 and TRBJ2-3, with 10 bases lining up with TRBD2. Trimming at V came to 5 bases and at J to 4 bases, leaving 6 bases not matched to a gene. This CDR3 contains 15 residues. Germline V gene sequence: CDR1 SGHVS, CDR2 FNYEAQ. Written as DNA, the CDR3 is TGTGCCAGCAGCCCAAGCGGGAGGGCCCCAGATACGCAGTATTTT. Residues: CASSPSGRAPDTQYF.